These 29 T cell receptor beta chains originate from one sample sequenced in a study of blood T cell repertoires in COVID-19. The assay was immunoSEQ multiplex PCR, and TCRdb's table has in-frame clones only and misses some. Of around 300,000 clones listed, around four fifths are singletons. Sequencing was done on a sample of peripheral blood. These receptors originate from a woman between 45 and 65 years old with active or convalescent COVID-19.

The J gene is TRBJ2-1, the V gene TRBV29-1; possible D gene TRBD2, 6 bases. CDR1 SQVTM and CDR2 ANQGSEA come from the germline V gene. The CDR3 runs 13 residues. V lost 1 base and J lost 3, with 7 bases in between. CDR3: CSVEGGDYNEQFF. The DNA of the CDR3 is TGCAGCGTTGAAGGCGGGGACTACAATGAGCAGTTCTTC.

The table lists this clone with a count of one. The chain employs TRBV25-1 and TRBJ2-1; the D is unclear. CDR1 and CDR2 (germline): MGHDK, SYGVNS. The CDR3 extends over 15 amino acids. V was trimmed by 0 bases and J by 6 bases, leaving 12 bases between them. CDR3 sequence: CASSEYERLSNEQFF. CDR3 DNA: TGTGCCAGCAGTGAATATGAGCGTCTAAGCAATGAGCAGTTCTTC.

There are many counts of this clone. The chain combines TRBV3-1 (or the pseudogene TRBV3-2) with TRBJ2-7; D not certain. The length of the CDR3 is 13 residues. Germline-derived CDR1 and CDR2 are LGHDT and YNNKEL (reference sequence). V shed 1 base and J shed 7 bases, with 11 bases lying between them. The CDR3 sequence: CASSQVSSNEQYF. The CDR3 nucleotides are TGTGCCAGCAGCCAAGTGTCCTCTAATGAGCAGTACTTC.

This chain uses TRBV5-1 with TRBJ2-3, with 8 bases matching TRBD2. V lost 0 bases, J lost 4 bases, and 4 bases stayed unmatched. The CDR3 has 15 amino acids. CDR1 and CDR2 (germline): SGHRS, YFSETQ. CDR3 loop: CASSLAGGPPDTQYF. The CDR3 region has the DNA TGCGCCAGCAGCTTGGCGGGAGGGCCCCCAGATACGCAGTATTTT. The entire variable domain, with the rest obtained from reference TRBV5-1 and TRBJ2-3, is as follows: KAGVTQTPRYLIKTRGQQVTLSCSPISGHRSVSWYQQTPGQGLQFLFEYFSETQRNKGNFPGRFSGRQFSNSRSEMNVSTLELGDSALYLCASSLAGGPPDTQYFGPGTRLTVL.

This chain uses TRBV6-5 with TRBJ2-1; TRBD2 matches at 9 bases. V lost 6 bases and J lost 7; bases outside the gene matches: 7. CDR3 size: 14 residues. From germline, CDR1 is MNHEY and CDR2 SVGAGI. In DNA form, the CDR3 reads TGTGCCAGCAGGCGCGGGAGGGCTTCGAATGAGCAGTTCTTC. Encoded protein: CASRRGRASNEQFF.

The V and J genes are TRBV3-1 (or the pseudogene TRBV3-2) and TRBJ2-2; weak D call: TRBD2 (6 bases). The CDR3 spans 17 residues. CDR1 and CDR2 from the germline V gene are LGHDT and YNNKEL (reference sequence). V lost 4 bases, J lost 0 bases, and 15 bases lay in between. The CDR3 loop is CASSLHSGVPNTGELFF. In DNA, the CDR3 is TGTGCCAGCAGCCTTCACTCGGGAGTCCCGAACACCGGGGAGCTGTTTTTT.

The rearrangement links TRBV19 to TRBJ1-6; 9 bases line up with TRBD1. CDR3 length: 18 residues. Germline-derived CDR1 and CDR2 are LNHDA and SQIVND (reference sequence). J was trimmed by 0 bases and V by 5 bases; bases with no gene match: 8. The CDR3 DNA reads TGTGCCAGTAGTTCCGGGACAGGGTTGAGCTCCTATAATTCACCCCTCCACTTT. Translated, it gives CASSSGTGLSSYNSPLHF. Full variable domain (outside the CDR3, taken from reference TRBV19 and TRBJ1-6): DGGITQSPKYLFRKEGQNVTLSCEQNLNHDAMYWYRQDPGQGLRLIYYSQIVNDFQKGDIAEGYSVSREKKESFPLTVTSAQKNPTAFYLCASSSGTGLSSYNSPLHFGNGTRLTVT.

The gene calls are TRBV4-2 and TRBJ1-2, with 8 nucleotides matching TRBD1. The CDR3 loop spans 15 amino acids. Germline values: CDR1 LGHNA, CDR2 YNFKEQ. V lost 6 bases, J lost 2 bases, and 8 bases stayed unmatched. CDR3 region: CASRPGTGLNYGYTF. The CDR3 DNA reads TGTGCCAGCAGACCCGGGACAGGCTTGAACTATGGCTACACCTTC.

The rearrangement links TRBV9 to TRBJ1-2, with 8 bases lining up with TRBD1. V shed 0 bases, J shed 7 bases, and the junction held 5 bases outside the gene matches. Germline values: CDR1 SGDLS, CDR2 YYNGEE. The CDR3 has 14 residues. The CDR3 reads CASSVGGQGLGYTF. CDR3 sequence (DNA): TGTGCCAGCAGCGTAGGAGGACAGGGCCTTGGCTACACCTTC.

The V and J genes are TRBV28 and TRBJ2-1; 8 bases match TRBD2. V shed 6 bases and J 9 bases; nucleotides not matched to a gene: 4. The length of the CDR3 is 12 residues. Germline CDR1 is MDHEN and CDR2 is SYDVKM. CDR3 region: CASSREGSEQFF. The CDR3 DNA reads TGTGCCAGCAGCCGGGAGGGCAGTGAGCAGTTCTTC.

The gene calls are TRBV9 and TRBJ2-3; weak D call: TRBD2 (5 bases). The CDR3 is 16 residues long. Trimming took 0 bases from V and 1 from J, leaving 12 bases between them. The germline V gene encodes CDR1 SGDLS and CDR2 YYNGEE. The CDR3 sequence: CASSVGVGVGTDTQYF. CDR3 DNA sequence: TGTGCCAGCAGCGTAGGAGTCGGGGTGGGCACAGATACGCAGTATTTT.

Only one count was recorded for this clone. The CDR3 coding sequence is TGTGCCAGCTCACCCCAGGGACAGGGAGGTCAGTACTTC. Translated: CASSPQGQGGQYF. The chain joins TRBV18 to TRBJ2-7; 9 bases are shared with TRBD1. CDR1 is KGHSH, CDR2 LQKENI, per germline. Trimming at V came to 3 bases and at J to 10 bases, leaving 7 bases not matched to a gene. The CDR3 runs 13 residues.

The chain links TRBV6-8 to TRBJ2-1; 9 bases match TRBD1. This CDR3 spans 19 amino acids. The junction had 13 bases not matched to a gene; V was cut back by 2 bases and J by 2 bases. Looked up from germline, CDR1 is MNHGY and CDR2 is SAAAGT. The CDR3 DNA sequence: TGTGCCAGCAGTTACCCAGACAGGGGGGACTGCCTAGCCTACAATGAGCAGTTCTTC. Translation gives CASSYPDRGDCLAYNEQFF.

The V gene is TRBV19, the J gene TRBJ1-1; a possible D gene is TRBD1 (5 bases). The V gene lost 5 bases and the J gene lost 6 bases, with 16 bases spanning the gap. The germline V gene has CDR1 LNHDA and CDR2 SQIVND (reference sequence). The CDR3 is made up of 14 amino acids. The chain's CDR3 is CASSGFQGNAEAFF. As DNA, the CDR3 is TGTGCCAGTAGTGGTTTTCAGGGTAACGCTGAAGCTTTCTTT. The variable domain in full, with the rest retrieved from reference TRBV19 and TRBJ1-1, is DGGITQSPKYLFRKEGQNVTLSCEQNLNHDAMYWYRQDPGQGLRLIYYSQIVNDFQKGDIAEGYSVSREKKESFPLTVTSAQKNPTAFYLCASSGFQGNAEAFFGQGTRLTVV.

The rearrangement uses TRBV10-3 and TRBJ1-2; no firm D call. Trimming left V 6 bases short and J 0 bases short, with 11 bases between. CDR3 size: 14 residues. Germline assignment: CDR1 ENHRY and CDR2 SYGVKD. The CDR3 DNA follows: TGTGCCATCAGCGAGGGAGGGCCTAACTATGGCTACACCTTC. Translating gives CAISEGGPNYGYTF.

In its sample, this clone was seen a few times. Written as DNA, the CDR3 is TGTGCCATCAGGAAGGCTAGCTCGTACCAAGAGACCCAGTACTTC. It translates to CAIRKASSYQETQYF. V gene TRBV2 combines with J gene TRBJ2-5; D is possibly TRBD2 (5 bases). Germline CDR1 is SNHLY and CDR2 is FYNNEI. V lost 10 bases to trimming and J lost 0 bases, with 18 bases between them. The length of the CDR3 is 15 residues.

This clone was counted once. The V and J genes are TRBV7-9 and TRBJ2-5, with TRBD2 identical over 8 bases. The CDR3 is 15 residues long. Germline CDR1 reads SEHNR; CDR2 reads FQNEAQ (reference sequence). Unmatched junction bases numbered 8, after V lost 3 bases and J lost 5 bases. CDR3: CASSFLREGRETQYF. The CDR3 region has the DNA TGTGCCAGCAGCTTCCTCCGGGAGGGCCGGGAGACCCAGTACTTC.

V gene TRBV5-6 combines with J gene TRBJ2-7, with 8 nucleotides matching TRBD2. V lost 0 bases and J lost 4; bases outside the gene matches: 3. This CDR3 is 14 amino acids long. CDR1 is SGHDT, CDR2 YYEEEE, per germline. The CDR3 sequence is CASSLGAGAYEQYF. The CDR3 nucleotides are TGTGCCAGCAGCTTGGGAGCGGGGGCTTACGAGCAGTACTTC.

J is TRBJ2-2 and V is TRBV28; D perhaps matches TRBD2 (6 bases). V lost 1 base and J lost 0, with 9 bases in between. Germline V lookup: CDR1 MDHEN, CDR2 SYDVKM. This CDR3 is built from 16 residues. This chain's CDR3 is CASSLLAATNTGELFF. In DNA, the CDR3 is TGTGCCAGCAGTTTATTAGCGGCTACGAACACCGGGGAGCTGTTTTTT.

With regard to this clone: An end of the junction differs from the germline gene, which may be a read error. This sequence joins TRBV7-8 and TRBJ2-2; 11 bases are a match to TRBD2. Germline lookup yields CDR1 SGHVS and CDR2 FQNEAQ. CDR3 length: 15 amino acids. The CDR3 sequence: CASSVAGGRGGELFF. CDR3 DNA: TGTGCCAGCAGCGTAGCGGGAGGGCGTGGCGGGGAGCTGTTTTTT.

The chain links TRBV2 to TRBJ2-5; TRBD2 is a possible D gene (5 bases). V was cut by 9 bases and J by 0 bases, with 14 bases left in between. The CDR3 contains 14 residues. Germline V CDR1 and CDR2: SNHLY, FYNNEI. Written as DNA, the CDR3 is TGTGCCAGTACTAGAAGTTTGTACCAAGAGACCCAGTACTTC. This encodes CASTRSLYQETQYF. Variable domain in full (rest from reference TRBV2 and TRBJ2-5): EPEVTQTPSHQVTQMGQEVILRCVPISNHLYFYWYRQILGQKVEFLVSFYNNEISEKSEIFDDQFSVERPDGSNFTLKIRSTKLEDSAMYFCASTRSLYQETQYFGPGTRLLVL.

The J gene is TRBJ2-5, the V gene TRBV9; TRBD1 is a possible D gene (6 bases). The V gene's germline CDR1 is SGDLS and CDR2 YYNGEE. The CDR3 sequence is 15 residues long. V was clipped by 5 bases and J by 1 base, with 15 bases between them. CDR3 DNA sequence: TGTGCCAGCAGTGTCGGGACAACTCGCCAAGAGACCCAGTACTTC. Its translation is CASSVGTTRQETQYF.

The V gene is TRBV5-5, the J gene TRBJ2-4, with TRBD1 identical over 11 bases. This CDR3 spans 16 amino acids. Germline values: CDR1 SGHKS, CDR2 YYEKEE (reference sequence). Trimming at V came to 4 bases and at J to 8 bases, leaving 11 bases not matched to a gene. CDR3 residues: CASSPRTGGIMDIQYF. DNA for the CDR3: TGTGCCAGCAGCCCCAGGACAGGGGGCATCATGGACATTCAGTACTTC.

The V gene is TRBV4-2, the J gene TRBJ2-6; D is ambiguous. Between the trimmed V and J ends, which lost 1 base and 0 bases, there was a span of 4 bases. The germline gives CDR1 LGHNA, CDR2 YNFKEQ. There are 15 residues in the CDR3. CDR3 nucleotides: TGTGCCAGCAGCCAAGGGAGCTCTGGGGCCAACGTCCTGACTTTC. Its protein product is CASSQGSSGANVLTF.

The chain carries TRBV5-4 and TRBJ1-2, with D possibly TRBD1 on 6 matching bases. The V and J ends lost 6 bases and 6 bases respectively, with 18 bases between them. Per germline, CDR1 SGHNT and CDR2 YYREEE (reference sequence). This CDR3 region has 14 residues. The CDR3 here is CASTQSRQGNGYTF. The DNA for the CDR3 is TGTGCCAGCACCCAAAGCCGGCAGGGGAATGGCTACACCTTC.

CDR3 DNA sequence: TGTGCCAGCTCACTCGAGGAAAATCAGCCCCAGCATTTT. Translated, it gives CASSLEENQPQHF. J is TRBJ1-5 and V is TRBV18; D not resolved. Deletions cut 4 bases from V and 4 bases from J, with 8 bases between. This CDR3 comprises 13 residues. Germline CDR1 KGHSH, CDR2 LQKENI.

The chain carries TRBV6-5 and TRBJ1-2, with D tentatively TRBD1 (5 bases). The V end was cut by 5 bases, the J end by 5 bases, with 18 bases between. The CDR3 is made up of 15 amino acids. CDR1 and CDR2 from the germline V gene are MNHEY and SVGAGI. CDR3 in DNA: TGTGCCAGCAGTCACCAAGACAGCTGGGGATATGGCTACACCTTC. It codes for CASSHQDSWGYGYTF.

In this sample, this clone turned up a few times. This sample includes further DNA sequences coding for the same CDR3. The chain recombines TRBV30 with TRBJ1-5, with D possibly TRBD1 on 6 matching bases. The CDR3 has 13 residues. Trimming removed 2 bases from V and 7 bases from J, with 12 bases in between. CDR1 is GTSNPN, CDR2 SVGIG, per germline (reference sequence). CDR3 residues: CAWSLGARQPQHF. CDR3 nucleotide sequence: TGTGCCTGGAGTTTGGGGGCGCGGCAGCCCCAGCATTTT.

V gene TRBV10-1 combines with J gene TRBJ1-2, with 7 bases lining up with TRBD1. V lost 3 bases, J lost 4 bases, and 2 bases stayed unmatched. Germline values: CDR1 WNHNN, CDR2 SYGVQD (reference sequence). The CDR3 is made up of 13 amino acids. As DNA, the CDR3 is TGCGCCAGCAGTGACAGGGGGTGCTATGGCTACACCTTC. Translated, it gives CASSDRGCYGYTF.